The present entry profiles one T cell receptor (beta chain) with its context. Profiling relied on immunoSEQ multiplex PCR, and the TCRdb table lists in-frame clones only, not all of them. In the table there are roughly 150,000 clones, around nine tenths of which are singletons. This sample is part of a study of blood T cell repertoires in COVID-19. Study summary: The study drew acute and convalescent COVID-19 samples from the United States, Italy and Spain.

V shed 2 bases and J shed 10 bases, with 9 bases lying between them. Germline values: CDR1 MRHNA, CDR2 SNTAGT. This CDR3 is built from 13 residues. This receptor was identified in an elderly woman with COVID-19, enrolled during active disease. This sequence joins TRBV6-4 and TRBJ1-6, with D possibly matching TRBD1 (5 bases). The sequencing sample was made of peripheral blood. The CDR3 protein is CASSDRGGSPLHF. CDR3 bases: TGTGCCAGCAGTGACAGGGGTGGCTCACCCCTCCACTTT.